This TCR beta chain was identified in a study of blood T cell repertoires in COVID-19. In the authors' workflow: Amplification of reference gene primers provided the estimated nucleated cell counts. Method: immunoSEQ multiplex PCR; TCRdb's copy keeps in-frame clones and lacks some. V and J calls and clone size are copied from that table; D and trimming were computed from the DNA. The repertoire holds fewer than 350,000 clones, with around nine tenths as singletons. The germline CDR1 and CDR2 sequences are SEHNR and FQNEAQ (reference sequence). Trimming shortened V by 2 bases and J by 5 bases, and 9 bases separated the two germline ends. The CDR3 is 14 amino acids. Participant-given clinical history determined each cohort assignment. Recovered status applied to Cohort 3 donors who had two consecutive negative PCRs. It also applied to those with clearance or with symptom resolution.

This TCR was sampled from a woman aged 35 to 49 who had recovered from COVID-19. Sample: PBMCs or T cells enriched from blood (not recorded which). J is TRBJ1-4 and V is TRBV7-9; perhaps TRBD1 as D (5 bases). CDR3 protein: CASSLLGANEKLFF. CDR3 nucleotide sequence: TGTGCCAGCAGCTTACTAGGGGCCAATGAAAAACTGTTTTTT.